The 17 T cell receptor beta chains below all came from one sample that was sequenced in a study of shared clonotypes between healthy human individuals. Profiling relied on immunoSEQ multiplex PCR, and the TCRdb table lists in-frame clones only, not all of them. The top ten clones hold around 0.61% of a sample with over a million clones, around 78% of them seen once. Sequenced input: memory CD4+ T cells from PBMCs. Subset described: CD45RA-negative fraction. Every receptor here comes from a man between 18 and 29 years old in good health. Some clones in this sample may be carry-over from other donors' samples.

On this clone: This sequence is one base from a far larger clone and is likely a read error. The missing conserved phenylalanine or tryptophan at the end of this CDR3 makes a read error likely. The rearrangement joins TRBV5-5 to TRBJ1-1; D not certain. The CDR3 spans 14 residues. Germline values: CDR1 SGHKS, CDR2 YYEKEE (reference sequence). Trimming stripped 1 base from V and 1 base from J, with 8 bases between. The CDR3 DNA follows: TGTGCCAGCAGCTTGTGGTGGAAGAACACTGAAGCTTTCCTT. It encodes CASSLWWKNTEAFL.

This sequence joins TRBV7-6 and TRBJ1-5, with TRBD1 matching 10 bases. From germline, CDR1 is SGHVS and CDR2 FNYEAQ. The CDR3 is 15 residues long. Losses at the gene ends were 5 bases for V and 5 bases for J; bases not matched to a gene: 6. The CDR3: CASSPRQGADQPQHF. The DNA for the CDR3 is TGTGCCAGCAGCCCAAGACAGGGGGCAGATCAGCCCCAGCATTTT.

This chain uses TRBV11-2 with TRBJ2-1, with 7 nucleotides matching TRBD2. This CDR3 region has 17 residues. V gave up 1 base and J gave up 4 bases; unmatched junction bases: 10. Looked up from germline, CDR1 is SGHAT and CDR2 is FQNNGV. CDR3 DNA sequence: TGTGCCAGCAGCTTAGTTACCGGCGGGAGAGGGTACAATGAGCAGTTCTTC. Protein product: CASSLVTGGRGYNEQFF.

Comments on this clone: This sample also contains other DNA sequences that code for the same CDR3. The V call is TRBV18, the J call TRBJ2-5; D is unresolved. CDR1 is KGHSH and CDR2 is LQKENI in the germline V gene. The CDR3 extends over 13 amino acids. The V end was cut by 0 bases, the J end by 2 bases, with 4 bases between. The CDR3 region is CASSPPGQETQYF. For the CDR3, the DNA is TGTGCCAGCTCACCACCAGGGCAAGAGACCCAGTACTTC.

The J gene is TRBJ2-3, the V gene TRBV6-1; 9 positions agree with TRBD2. The V and J ends lost 4 bases and 1 base, in that order; junction bases with no gene match: 6. Germline CDR1 reads MNHNS; CDR2 reads SASEGT. CDR3 length: 16 amino acids. This CDR3 reads CASSGGLARGTDTQYF. CDR3 bases: TGTGCCAGCAGTGGCGGACTAGCGCGGGGCACAGATACGCAGTATTTT.

This clone was counted between two and nine times. The V call is TRBV28, the J call TRBJ2-4; 7 nucleotides line up with TRBD1. V shed 7 bases, J shed 0 bases, and the junction held 12 bases outside the gene matches. Germline CDR1 MDHEN, CDR2 SYDVKM. The CDR3 length is 17 residues. The CDR3 sequence: CASTATQNRGAKNIQYF. The CDR3 DNA is TGTGCCAGCACCGCCACCCAAAACAGGGGAGCCAAAAACATTCAGTACTTC.

The gene calls are TRBV6-1 and TRBJ2-7, with 10 bases aligning to TRBD1. There are 15 residues in the CDR3. Per germline, CDR1 MNHNS and CDR2 SASEGT. V was clipped by 7 bases and J by 2 bases; unmatched bases: 8. The CDR3 nucleotides are TGTGCCAGCAACGCCCGACAGGGGGCCGCCTACGAGCAGTACTTC. As protein: CASNARQGAAYEQYF.

The chain is built from TRBV28 and TRBJ1-2; weak D call: TRBD1 (5 bases). The CDR3 covers 13 residues. Looked up from germline, CDR1 is MDHEN and CDR2 is SYDVKM. Deletions cut 6 bases from V and 8 bases from J, with 16 bases between. The CDR3 loop is CASSGTYKPGYTF. Here the CDR3 DNA reads TGTGCCAGCAGCGGGACCTACAAGCCGGGCTACACCTTC.

The CDR3 sequence is CASSPSQGHEQFF. The CDR3 nucleotides read TGTGCCAGCAGTCCTTCACAGGGCCATGAGCAGTTCTTC. V is TRBV4-2 and J is TRBJ2-1; a possible D gene is TRBD1 (6 bases). The CDR3 runs to 13 residues. Germline values: CDR1 LGHNA, CDR2 YNFKEQ. Trimming took 6 bases from V and 8 from J, leaving 14 bases between them.

The V gene is TRBV5-4, the J gene TRBJ2-2, with TRBD1 matching over 9 bases. Germline trimming cut 2 bases from V and 1 base from J; bases unmatched to any gene: 3. This CDR3 has 16 residues. Germline lookup yields CDR1 SGHNT and CDR2 YYREEE (reference sequence). CDR3 residues: CASSLYRGRNTGELFF. The CDR3 DNA reads as TGTGCCAGCAGCTTATACAGGGGGCGGAACACCGGGGAGCTGTTTTTT.

DNA of the CDR3: TGTGCCAGCAGTCGCCGGACAGGTACCTACAATGAGCAGTTCTTC. Protein product: CASSRRTGTYNEQFF. The V gene is TRBV28, the J gene TRBJ2-1; TRBD1 matches at 7 bases. CDR3 length: 15 residues. With V trimmed by 5 bases and J by 2 bases, 6 bases remained unmatched. Germline assignment: CDR1 MDHEN and CDR2 SYDVKM.

The table lists this clone with many counts. The same CDR3 is also encoded by other DNA sequences in this sample. The chain is built from TRBV6-1 and TRBJ2-6; D gene unclear. CDR3 length: 12 residues. Germline V gene data show CDR1 as MNHNS and CDR2 as SASEGT. V lost 7 bases, J lost 2 bases, and 3 bases lay in between. The CDR3 sequence: CASKAGANVLTF. For the CDR3, the DNA is TGTGCCAGCAAAGCTGGGGCCAACGTCCTGACTTTC.

V and J are TRBV5-1 and TRBJ1-1, with D possibly TRBD1 on 5 matching bases. Trimming removed 2 bases from V and 1 base from J, with 9 bases in between. This CDR3 is built from 14 residues. Germline V lookup: CDR1 SGHRS, CDR2 YFSETQ. CDR3 coding DNA: TGCGCCAGCAGCTTTGACAGCTCGAACACTGAAGCTTTCTTT. Its protein product is CASSFDSSNTEAFF. The full variable domain, in which reference TRBV5-1 and TRBJ1-1 provide the parts outside the CDR3, is KAGVTQTPRYLIKTRGQQVTLSCSPISGHRSVSWYQQTPGQGLQFLFEYFSETQRNKGNFPGRFSGRQFSNSRSEMNVSTLELGDSALYLCASSFDSSNTEAFFGQGTRLTVV.

J is TRBJ2-7 and V is TRBV7-3, with TRBD1 matching 7 bases. CDR3 length: 14 residues. CDR1 SGHTA and CDR2 FQGTGA come from the germline V gene. The junction had 5 bases not matched to a gene; V was cut back by 5 bases and J by 1 base. CDR3 sequence reads: CASSATGNSYEQYF. CDR3 coding DNA: TGTGCCAGCAGCGCGACAGGGAATTCCTACGAGCAGTACTTC.

V and J are TRBV19 and TRBJ1-5; D ambiguous. The CDR3 spans 14 residues. Trimming cost V 2 bases and J 7 bases, with 12 bases left between them. Germline V gene data show CDR1 as LNHDA and CDR2 as SQIVND (reference sequence). This CDR3 reads CASSIRRDGQPQHF. Here the CDR3 DNA reads TGTGCCAGTAGTATACGAAGGGATGGGCAGCCCCAGCATTTT.

The CDR3 nucleotides read TGTGCCAGCAGCTTTAGCGGGAAAACAGGCGAGCAGTACTTC. Protein: CASSFSGKTGEQYF. V usage is TRBV27 and J usage is TRBJ2-7; 8 nucleotides align to TRBD2. V gave up 6 bases and J gave up 6 bases; unmatched junction bases: 10. The CDR3 runs 14 residues. Looked up from germline, CDR1 is MNHEY and CDR2 is SMNVEV (reference sequence).

J is TRBJ2-7 and V is TRBV7-2; D is perhaps TRBD1 (6 bases). CDR1 and CDR2 (germline): SGHTA, FQGNSA. The CDR3 loop spans 14 amino acids. V gave up 2 bases and J gave up 2 bases, with 10 bases separating them. The CDR3 loop is CASSLRGGTYEQYF. For the CDR3, the DNA is TGTGCCAGCAGCTTAAGAGGGGGAACCTACGAGCAGTACTTC.